The 9 T cell receptor beta chains presented below share a single source sample, sequenced in a study of shared clonotypes between healthy human individuals. The repertoire was sequenced with immunoSEQ multiplex PCR; TCRdb's copy has only in-frame clones and lacks some. The sample has about 2 million clones, about 95% seen once. Naive CD8 populations comprised CD45RO-negative cells positively selected for CCR7, excluding terminally differentiated effector memory CD45RA+ cells. The sample was naive CD8+ T cells sorted from blood. These TCRs come from a man aged 18 to 30 in good health.

This clone was seen once. The genes are TRBV11-3 and TRBJ2-5; a weak D match, TRBD1 (5 bases). Trimming pared 4 bases from V and 4 bases from J, leaving 7 bases between. The CDR3 is 12 residues long. From germline, CDR1 is SGHNT and CDR2 YENEEA. The CDR3 reads CASSYQGETQYF. CDR3 coding DNA: TGTGCCAGCAGCTACCAGGGAGAGACCCAGTACTTC. Complete variable domain (other parts from reference TRBV11-3 and TRBJ2-5): EAGVVQSPRYKIIEKKQPVAFWCNPISGHNTLYWYLQNLGQGPELLIRYENEEAVDDSQLPKDRFSAERLKGVDSTLKIQPAELGDSAVYLCASSYQGETQYFGPGTRLLVL.

J is TRBJ2-2 and V is TRBV6-6; the D gene is possibly TRBD2 (6 bases). The CDR3 sequence is 14 residues long. Germline assignment: CDR1 MNHNY and CDR2 SVGAGI (reference sequence). The V end was cut by 0 bases, the J end by 6 bases, with 8 bases between. As DNA, the CDR3 is TGTGCCAGCAGTTACTCGGGACTTTCCGGGGAGCTGTTTTTT. Residues: CASSYSGLSGELFF.

This clone was seen a single time. The J gene is TRBJ2-2, the V gene TRBV10-2, with a weak D call TRBD2 (5 bases). CDR1 and CDR2 (germline): WSHSY, SAAADI. Trimming cost V 10 bases and J 1 base, with 19 bases left between them. This CDR3 comprises 16 residues. The CDR3, as DNA: TGCGCCACCTCTTTCCCTGCGGGCTTGAACACCGGGGAGCTGTTTTTT. This gives the protein CATSFPAGLNTGELFF.

The rearrangement links TRBV15 to TRBJ1-4; D uncertain. Germline V gene data show CDR1 as LNHNV and CDR2 as YYDKDF (reference sequence). This CDR3 is built from 14 residues. With 3 bases removed from V and 8 bases from J, the gap between germline ends came to 13 bases. Here the CDR3 DNA reads TGTGCCACCAGCAGGGAGGGCGGAGCCGAAAAACTGTTTTTT. Amino acids: CATSREGGAEKLFF.

This chain links TRBV4-1 with TRBJ2-7, with D perhaps TRBD1 (5 bases). V was cut by 1 base and J by 2 bases, with 12 bases left in between. CDR3 length: 15 amino acids. Looked up from germline, CDR1 is MGHRA and CDR2 is YSYEKL. The CDR3 coding sequence is TGCGCCAGCAGCCAAGCCAGGGCCGGGCCCTACGAGCAGTACTTC. Its protein is CASSQARAGPYEQYF.

V is TRBV9 and J is TRBJ2-7; 14 bases align to TRBD2. J gave up 5 bases and V 3 bases, and 7 bases lay outside the gene matches. CDR1 and CDR2 (germline): SGDLS, YYNGEE. The CDR3 runs to 16 residues. This chain's CDR3 is CASSETGTSGSNEQYF. In DNA, the CDR3 is TGTGCCAGCAGCGAGACCGGGACTAGCGGGAGTAACGAGCAGTACTTC.

The chain uses TRBV11-2 and TRBJ2-5; D unresolved. This CDR3 region has 14 residues. Trimming stripped 5 bases from V and 1 base from J, with 11 bases between. Germline lookup yields CDR1 SGHAT and CDR2 FQNNGV. The CDR3 loop is CASSARRIQETQYF. In DNA, the CDR3 is TGTGCCAGCAGCGCAAGACGGATCCAAGAGACCCAGTACTTC. Full variable domain (remainder filled in from reference TRBV11-2 and TRBJ2-5): EAGVAQSPRYKIIEKRQSVAFWCNPISGHATLYWYQQILGQGPKLLIQFQNNGVVDDSQLPKDRFSAERLKGVDSTLKIQPAKLEDSAVYLCASSARRIQETQYFGPGTRLLVL.

The CDR3: CASSYMGQTYTYEQYF. DNA of the CDR3: TGTGCCAGCAGTTACATGGGGCAGACTTATACCTACGAGCAGTACTTC. This chain uses TRBV27 with TRBJ2-7; D is possibly TRBD1 (5 bases). Germline V lookup: CDR1 MNHEY, CDR2 SMNVEV (reference sequence). The V end lost 4 bases, the J end lost 2 bases, and 18 bases lay between the germline ends. This CDR3 is 16 amino acids long.

This rearrangement joins TRBV11-2 to TRBJ2-5; 7 bases line up with TRBD1. The CDR3 is made up of 15 amino acids. The V gene's germline CDR1 is SGHAT and CDR2 FQNNGV. Trimming took 6 bases from V and 1 from J; bases not matched to a gene: 8. The CDR3 spells CASRAGTESQETQYF. CDR3 in DNA: TGTGCCAGCAGAGCTGGGACAGAGAGCCAAGAGACCCAGTACTTC.